This T cell receptor (beta chain) came from a study of CD8 T cells in ankylosing spondylitis. TCRdb re-called the 5' RACE reads with MiXCR, one entry per CDR3 protein. The sample shows approximately 180,000 distinct CDR3 sequences, 15% to 20% of them seen only once. This CDR3 has 12 residues. The V end was cut by 2 bases, the J end by 5 bases, with 7 bases between. Germline V gene data show CDR1 as PRHDT and CDR2 as FYEKMQ (reference sequence). The clonotype was recovered from a male donor under 30 with ankylosing spondylitis or in good health (not recorded which). The sequencing sample was made of blood, either unsorted or a sorted T cell fraction (not recorded which). V gene TRBV13 combines with J gene TRBJ2-7, with D perhaps TRBD2 (5 bases). The CDR3 DNA sequence: TGTGCCAGCAGCTTATTGAGGGACGAGCAGTACTTC. Translation: CASSLLRDEQYF.